The text below deals with one TCR beta chain. Libraries were prepared by immunoSEQ multiplex PCR; TCRdb keeps only in-frame clonotypes and omits some of them. The sample lists around 300,000 clones; about 88% were seen once. The data stem from a study of blood T cell repertoires in COVID-19. The receptor was isolated from a woman aged 50 to 60 who had recovered from COVID-19. The sequenced sample was PBMCs or T cells enriched from blood (not recorded which).

CDR3 nucleotide sequence: TGCGCCAGCAGCTACCAAGGGGGCCGGGACACCGGGGAGCTGTTTTTT. Its translation: CASSYQGGRDTGELFF. The chain combines TRBV5-1 with TRBJ2-2; TRBD1 matches at 7 bases. The V and J ends lost 3 bases and 3 bases, in that order; junction bases with no gene match: 8. Germline V gene lookup returns CDR1 SGHRS and CDR2 YFSETQ. The CDR3 is made up of 16 amino acids.